Listed below are T cell receptor beta chains from one sample, sequenced in a study of blood T cell repertoires in COVID-19. Sequenced by immunoSEQ multiplex PCR; TCRdb stores in-frame clones only, minus some. This sample has about 200,000 clones, with around nine tenths found just once. The material sequenced was peripheral blood. The source of these receptors is a man in his fifties or sixties with COVID-19, enrolled during active disease. Each CDR3 is given with its conserved first and last residue. Fields, in order: J gene, V gene, clone size, CDR3 length, D gene, CDR3 protein, CDR3 DNA. A D gene is named only where the DNA matches it firmly. Not every row has a clone size; where given, it reads once, few, many or a size class.

>TRBJ1-6|TRBV5-1|few|16|.
CASSLGQDTYNSPLHF
TGCGCCAGCAGCTTGGGACAGGATACCTATAATTCACCCCTCCACTTT
>TRBJ2-7|TRBV29-1|.|14|TRBD1
CSVVVRTGAYEQYF
TGCAGCGTTGTTGTAAGGACAGGGGCCTACGAGCAGTACTTC
>TRBJ2-2|TRBV3-1/TRBV3-2|once|14|TRBD2
CASSQGEGSGELFF
TGTGCCAGCAGCCAAGGGGAGGGGTCCGGGGAGCTGTTTTTT
>TRBJ1-1|TRBV12-3/TRBV12-4|.|13|.
CASTVPENTEAFF
TGTGCCAGCACAGTCCCAGAGAACACTGAAGCTTTCTTT
>TRBJ2-1|TRBV6-5|.|15|TRBD1
CASNSVRTGVNEQFF
TGTGCCAGCAACTCGGTCCGGACAGGGGTCAATGAGCAGTTCTTC
>TRBJ1-1|TRBV6-2/TRBV6-3|.|16|TRBD1
CASSLIAGTANTEAFF
TGTGCCAGCAGCCTGATTGCCGGGACAGCGAACACTGAAGCTTTCTTT
>TRBJ1-6|TRBV4-3|.|15|.
CASSQDTAGGSPLHF
TGCGCCAGCAGCCAAGATACGGCGGGGGGTTCACCCCTCCACTTT
>TRBJ2-1|TRBV9|once|15|TRBD2
CASTAGVAHYNEQFF
TGTGCCAGCACGGCGGGAGTAGCCCACTACAATGAGCAGTTCTTC
>TRBJ1-1|TRBV12-3/TRBV12-4|.|13|.
CASSLLLNTEAFF
TGTGCCAGCAGTCTCCTTTTGAACACTGAAGCTTTCTTT
>TRBJ1-5|TRBV28|.|14|TRBD1
CASSWTGTNQPQHF
TGTGCCAGCAGTTGGACAGGGACCAATCAGCCCCAGCATTTT
>TRBJ2-2|TRBV2|.|19|TRBD2
CASSESAAGLAGATGELFF
TGTGCCAGCAGTGAAAGTGCTGCGGGACTAGCGGGCGCCACCGGGGAGCTGTTTTTT
>TRBJ1-1|TRBV30|.|14|TRBD1
CAWRYRGTRTEAFF
TGTGCCTGGAGGTACAGGGGGACACGGACTGAAGCTTTCTTT
>TRBJ2-7|TRBV5-1|.|13|.
CASSTRGTYEQYF
TGCGCCAGCAGTACCAGAGGGACCTACGAGCAGTACTTC
>TRBJ1-3|TRBV18|few|14|.
CASAQSSTGNTIYF
TGTGCCAGCGCACAGAGCTCTACTGGAAACACCATATATTTT
>TRBJ2-3|TRBV2|.|16|TRBD1
CASKGKPGQPLGTQYF
TGTGCCAGCAAGGGGAAACCGGGACAGCCCCTAGGTACGCAGTATTTT
>TRBJ1-1|TRBV5-1|.|16|.
CASSLDGRGLNTEAFF
TGCGCCAGCAGCTTGGACGGTCGGGGGTTGAACACTGAAGCTTTCTTT
>TRBJ2-7|TRBV5-1|.|13|.
CASSEENSYEQYF
TGCGCCAGCAGTGAGGAGAACTCCTACGAGCAGTACTTC
>TRBJ2-5|TRBV7-9|.|14|.
CASSFTGSQETQYF
TGTGCCAGCAGCTTCACGGGGTCCCAAGAGACCCAGTACTTC
>TRBJ1-1|TRBV15|.|16|.
CATSRDPRTVNTEAFF
TGTGCCACCAGCAGAGATCCGCGGACAGTGAACACTGAAGCTTTCTTT
>TRBJ2-1|TRBV6-1|.|16|.
CASSELIAGLRNEQFF
TGTGCCAGCAGTGAACTGATCGCGGGTTTAAGAAATGAGCAGTTCTTC
>TRBJ1-2|TRBV18|.|12|TRBD1
CASSPEGGGYTF
TGTGCCAGCTCACCCGAAGGGGGCGGCTACACCTTC
>TRBJ2-2|TRBV28|.|12|.
CASTVNTGELFF
TGTGCCAGCACTGTTAACACCGGGGAGCTGTTTTTT
>TRBJ2-1|TRBV28|.|16|TRBD2
CASRGTSGGSYNEQFF
TGTGCCAGCAGAGGGACTAGCGGGGGGTCCTACAATGAGCAGTTCTTC
>TRBJ1-2|TRBV30|.|15|TRBD1
CAWSYRTGGIGGYTF
TGTGCCTGGAGTTACAGGACAGGGGGAATAGGAGGCTACACCTTC
>TRBJ1-1|TRBV5-8|.|13|.
CASSLTVNTEAFF
TGTGCCAGCAGCTTGACAGTAAACACTGAAGCTTTCTTT
>TRBJ1-1|TRBV6-5|once|15|.
CASSFGPGQTLEAFF
TGTGCCAGCAGTTTCGGTCCGGGACAAACCCTTGAAGCTTTCTTT
>TRBJ2-7|TRBV10-3|.|15|TRBD1
CAIRTDRGGSYEQYF
TGTGCCATCAGGACCGACAGGGGGGGTTCCTACGAGCAGTACTTC
>TRBJ1-1|TRBV7-2|.|16|TRBD1
CASTHPGQGGFGEAFF
TGTGCCAGCACCCACCCCGGACAGGGGGGGTTTGGTGAAGCTTTCTTT
>TRBJ1-2|TRBV3-1/TRBV3-2|.|14|.
CASSQGTDGYGYTF
TGTGCCAGCAGCCAAGGGACAGACGGCTATGGCTACACCTTC
>TRBJ1-4|TRBV3-1/TRBV3-2|.|15|.
CASSPQGLTNEKLFF
TGTGCCAGCAGCCCGCAGGGGCTCACTAATGAAAAACTGTTTTTT
>TRBJ2-1|TRBV28|.|13|.
CASSLGAGNEQFF
TGTGCCAGCAGTTTGGGGGCGGGCAATGAGCAGTTCTTC
>TRBJ2-7|TRBV5-3|.|17|.
CARSNRDILPLADEQYF
TGTGCCAGAAGCAACCGGGACATACTCCCGCTAGCGGACGAGCAGTACTTC
>TRBJ2-1|TRBV24-1|.|16|TRBD2
CATSDGLAGTYNEQFF
TGTGCCACCAGTGATGGACTAGCGGGGACCTACAATGAGCAGTTCTTC
>TRBJ1-2|TRBV20-1|.|11|.
CSPRGSYGYTF
TGCAGCCCACGGGGGTCGTATGGCTACACCTTC
>TRBJ1-1|TRBV5-5|.|17|.
CASRPGTHDMGNTEAFF
TGTGCCAGCAGACCCGGGACTCACGACATGGGGAACACTGAAGCTTTCTTT
>TRBJ2-3|TRBV4-1|.|14|.
CASSPDRLTDTQYF
TGCGCCAGCAGCCCAGACAGGTTAACAGATACGCAGTATTTT
>TRBJ2-1|TRBV9|.|17|TRBD2
CASSVAGGSDSYNEQFF
TGTGCCAGCAGCGTAGCGGGAGGGTCGGATTCCTACAATGAGCAGTTCTTC
>TRBJ1-4|TRBV30|.|14|.
CAWSVVRGNEKLFF
TGTGCCTGGAGTGTAGTTCGAGGGAATGAAAAACTGTTTTTT
>TRBJ2-7|TRBV7-8|.|14|TRBD2
CASSLLAGAYEQYF
TGTGCCAGCAGCTTGCTAGCGGGAGCATACGAGCAGTACTTC
>TRBJ1-5|TRBV7-3|once|13|.
CASSSNTNQPQHF
TGTGCCAGCAGCTCCAACACCAATCAGCCCCAGCATTTT
>TRBJ2-7|TRBV19|.|11|.
CASNGGYEQYF
TGTGCCAGTAATGGCGGATACGAGCAGTACTTC
>TRBJ1-3|TRBV11-2|.|14|.
CASSSDSSGNTIYF
TGTGCCAGCAGCTCCGACAGCTCTGGAAACACCATATATTTT
>TRBJ2-1|TRBV11-3|.|17|TRBD1
CASSLGGRGLGYNEQFF
TGTGCCAGCAGCTTAGGAGGCAGGGGGCTAGGATACAATGAGCAGTTCTTC
>TRBJ2-7|TRBV18|.|11|.
CASSSQYEQYF
TGTGCCAGCTCTTCCCAGTACGAGCAGTACTTC
>TRBJ2-7|TRBV6-1|.|14|TRBD1
CASSERGHSYEQYF
TGTGCCAGCAGTGAGAGGGGGCACTCCTACGAGCAGTACTTC
>TRBJ2-1|TRBV20-1|.|10|.
CSARKGEQFF
TGCAGTGCTAGGAAGGGGGAGCAGTTCTTC
>TRBJ2-3|TRBV5-1|.|16|TRBD2
CASSSGTSGITDTQYF
TGCGCCAGCAGCTCAGGGACTAGCGGAATCACAGATACGCAGTATTTT
>TRBJ2-7|TRBV5-8|.|13|.
CASSFGQNYEQYF
TGTGCCAGCAGCTTCGGACAGAACTACGAGCAGTACTTC
>TRBJ1-3|TRBV6-4|.|16|TRBD1
CASSASGTGVGNTIYF
TGTGCCAGCAGTGCATCCGGGACAGGGGTTGGAAACACCATATATTTT